The T cell receptor beta chain under discussion was sequenced for a study of memory B cells and T cells in multiple sclerosis. CFSE-dim autoproliferating and CFSE-high non-proliferating T cells from unstimulated culture were sequenced separately. Cultures began with some 49 million CFSE-labeled PBMCs, unstimulated for around 7 days, with replicate wells pooled. Worth noting for this clone: No antigen is known for it.

The data were produced by immunoSEQ multiplex PCR, yet TCRdb's version contains in-frame clones alone and is incomplete. Of 11,000 or so clones listed, approximately 84% are singletons. Sequencing was performed on PBMCs from blood kept in culture. The receptor was derived from a human donor with multiple sclerosis.

CDR3 region: CASSLGPAQYGYTF. The CDR3 nucleotides read TGTGCCAGCAGCTTGGGCCCAGCCCAATATGGCTACACCTTC. The V gene is TRBV5-6, the J gene TRBJ1-2; D not certain. Germline V lookup: CDR1 SGHDT, CDR2 YYEEEE. Trimming cost V 0 bases and J 5 bases, with 11 bases left between them. The CDR3 length is 14 residues.